The present entry profiles one T cell receptor (beta chain) with its context. Its target is not known. This entry comes from a study of shared clonotypes between healthy human individuals. Study-wide results and caveats: Clonotype sharing among donors was thought likely to change with sequencing depth. Larger estimated richness was generally seen in naive subsets than in memory subsets.

Naive CD8 isolation took CD45RO-negative cells positively selected for CCR7 and excluded terminally differentiated effector memory CD45RA+ cells. Germline loops: CDR1 MGHDK, CDR2 SYGVNS. The CDR3 totals 12 residues. V gave up 5 bases and J gave up 5 bases, with 9 bases separating them. Per the original methods: ImmunoSEQ supplied junction-only sequences lacking quality scores, so filtering was different. Here immunoSEQ multiplex PCR was the method, and the copy in TCRdb shows in-frame clones only, minus some. V, J and clone size are those of that table, while D and trimming were read from the DNA. Among about 700,000 clones listed, 92% were seen once.

V and J are TRBV25-1 and TRBJ1-1; D not certain. The sample was naive CD8+ T cells sorted from blood. This receptor was identified in a man in his thirties or forties in good health. As DNA, the CDR3 is TGTGCCAGCAGTTGGGAGAAAACTGAAGCTTTCTTT. This encodes CASSWEKTEAFF.